This T cell receptor (beta chain) was recovered during a study of CD8 T cells in Susac syndrome. Study conclusions and caveats: As the study acknowledged, the number of individuals in its TCR sequencing and HLA analysis was relatively small.

TCR beta sequencing covered blood CD8+ and CD4+ T cells. The CD8+ and CD4+ T cells were negatively isolated, with the TEMRA cells enriched by FACS. As concerns this clonotype: The antigen is not known.

RNA in amounts of roughly 0.5 to 1 ug was reverse transcribed with random hexamers. Across 54 Vbeta and 13 Jbeta, TCR beta CDR3 was amplified with immunoSEQ multiplex PCR. TCRdb recomputed calls from the immunoSEQ multiplex PCR reads with MiXCR, one row per CDR3 protein. The sample lists around 200,000 distinct CDR3 sequences, 90% to 95% occurring once. Between the trimmed V and J ends, which lost 3 bases and 0 bases, there was a span of 6 bases. Germline loops: CDR1 DFQATT, CDR2 SNEGSKA (reference sequence). This CDR3 has 13 amino acids. The chain carries TRBV20-1 and TRBJ1-5; D not resolved. This clonotype was obtained from a human donor in good health. Sequences were obtained from CD4+ T cells from PBMCs. The DNA for the CDR3 is TGCAGTGCTAGTAGTCGTAGCAATCAGCCCCAGCATTTT. Its protein is CSASSRSNQPQHF.